This T cell receptor beta chain was observed in a study of T cell responses to AZD1222 COVID-19 vaccine. V was clipped by 1 base and J by 0 bases, with 9 bases between them. There are 15 residues in the CDR3. Germline CDR1 reads SEHNR; CDR2 reads FQNEAQ (reference sequence). The assay was immunoSEQ multiplex PCR, and TCRdb's table has in-frame clones only and misses some. Here the sample spans about 120,000 clones, about 90% being singletons. Here the sequenced sample was peripheral blood, taken 28 days after the second AZD1222 dose. This TCR derives from an adult who received the AZD1222 COVID-19 vaccine. This sequence joins TRBV7-9 and TRBJ1-2, with D hard to call. The chain's CDR3 is CASSLDGSTNYGYTF. As DNA, the CDR3 is TGTGCCAGCAGCTTAGATGGGAGTACTAACTATGGCTACACCTTC.